One sample yielded the 24 T cell receptor beta chains listed below, sequenced in a study of technical replicates of blood from several donors. Method: immunoSEQ multiplex PCR; TCRdb's copy keeps in-frame clones and lacks some. The sample lists 84,000 or so clones; about 93% were seen once. The sequencing input was T cells isolated from PBMCs. These receptors came from a human donor in good health.

The chain combines TRBV2 with TRBJ2-1; the D is unclear. Germline-derived CDR1 and CDR2 are SNHLY and FYNNEI. V dropped 5 bases and J dropped 8 bases, with 7 bases sitting between them. The CDR3 consists of 11 residues. The CDR3: CASSNEYEQFF. The CDR3 coding sequence is TGTGCCAGCAGTAACGAGTATGAGCAGTTCTTC.

The V call is TRBV28, the J call TRBJ2-7; 8 bases are a match to TRBD2. There are 16 residues in the CDR3. Trimming at V came to 4 bases and at J to 6 bases, leaving 14 bases not matched to a gene. Per germline, CDR1 MDHEN and CDR2 SYDVKM. The CDR3 DNA reads as TGTGCCAGCAGTTCGCCCAGGTCGCGGGGGGCAGGCGAGCAGTACTTC. Translated: CASSSPRSRGAGEQYF.

This chain links TRBV6-1 with TRBJ1-1; D not certain. The germline V gene encodes CDR1 MNHNS and CDR2 SASEGT. The CDR3 has 15 residues. V shed 0 bases and J shed 4 bases, with 12 bases lying between them. DNA of the CDR3: TGTGCCAGCAGTGAAGCGAGGCGGGTGAGCACTGAAGCTTTCTTT. Translation gives CASSEARRVSTEAFF.

The chain uses TRBV19 and TRBJ2-3; TRBD2 matches at 7 bases. The CDR3 has 15 residues. V gave up 6 bases and J gave up 3 bases; unmatched junction bases: 9. Germline lookup yields CDR1 LNHDA and CDR2 SQIVND (reference sequence). CDR3 residues: CASRRLAGGTDTQYF. CDR3 nucleotides: TGTGCCAGTAGGAGACTAGCAGGCGGAACAGATACGCAGTATTTT.

The V and J genes are TRBV18 and TRBJ2-7; 9 positions match TRBD1. The CDR3 extends over 15 amino acids. V trimming: 6 bases; J trimming: 3 bases; junction bases outside the gene matches: 9. The germline V gene has CDR1 KGHSH and CDR2 LQKENI. CDR3 residues: CASSRTGGDFYEQYF. In DNA, the CDR3 is TGTGCCAGCTCGCGCACAGGGGGCGACTTCTACGAGCAGTACTTC.

This clone was observed a single time. The chain has TRBV30 and TRBJ2-7, with 10 positions matching TRBD2. The J segment lost 3 bases and the V segment lost 6 bases, leaving 5 bases of the junction unmatched. This CDR3 spans 13 amino acids. Germline V CDR1 and CDR2: GTSNPN, SVGIG (reference sequence). In nucleotides, the CDR3 is TGTGCCTGCCGGACTAGCGGCGGCTACGAGCAGTACTTC. Translated, it gives CACRTSGGYEQYF.

J is TRBJ1-4 and V is TRBV27; tentative D call: TRBD1 (5 bases). In germline, CDR1 is MNHEY, CDR2 SMNVEV (reference sequence). The CDR3 totals 16 residues. The V gene lost 0 bases and the J gene lost 1 base, with 9 bases spanning the gap. Written as DNA, the CDR3 is TGTGCCAGCAGTTTATCCCAGGGCGGAACTAATGAAAAACTGTTTTTT. Amino acid sequence: CASSLSQGGTNEKLFF.

V usage is TRBV4-1 and J usage is TRBJ2-7; the match to TRBD2 covers 12 bases. CDR3 length: 21 amino acids. CDR1 and CDR2 from the germline V gene are MGHRA and YSYEKL. Unmatched junction bases numbered 15, after V lost 0 bases and J lost 0 bases. The CDR3 reads CASSQEGTSGRFRPTSYEQYF. CDR3 in DNA: TGCGCCAGCAGCCAAGAGGGGACTAGCGGGCGGTTTCGCCCCACCTCCTACGAGCAGTACTTC.

The V gene is TRBV19, the J gene TRBJ1-1; D is undetermined. The CDR3 runs to 17 residues. The germline V gene has CDR1 LNHDA and CDR2 SQIVND (reference sequence). Trimming removed 6 bases from V and 0 bases from J, with 20 bases in between. DNA of the CDR3: TGTGCCAGTAGGGTCCTCGGATTGGTTAGCATGAACACTGAAGCTTTCTTT. This gives the protein CASRVLGLVSMNTEAFF.

The V call is TRBV6-1, the J call TRBJ2-1; TRBD2 matches 11 bases. Germline V CDR1 and CDR2: MNHNS, SASEGT. The V gene end was trimmed by 6 bases and the J gene end by 7 bases; junction bases not matched to a gene: 8. The CDR3 spans 15 residues. CDR3 DNA sequence: TGTGCCAGCAGGGCCCTAGCGGGAGGAGGGAATGAGCAGTTCTTC. It yields the protein CASRALAGGGNEQFF.

V is TRBV29-1 and J is TRBJ2-5, with a weak D call TRBD2 (6 bases). From germline, CDR1 is SQVTM and CDR2 ANQGSEA. V was trimmed by 6 bases and J by 1 base, leaving 21 bases between them. CDR3 length equals 16 residues. CDR3 region: CSVSHRLAKSQETQYF. CDR3 DNA sequence: TGCAGCGTGTCCCACAGGCTAGCGAAAAGCCAAGAGACCCAGTACTTC.

The V and J genes are TRBV6-5 and TRBJ2-3, with D possibly being TRBD1 (5 bases). Looked up from germline, CDR1 is MNHEY and CDR2 is SVGAGI. The CDR3 runs to 11 residues. With 7 bases removed from V and 5 bases from J, the gap between germline ends came to 7 bases. The CDR3 sequence is CASNQGDTQYF. CDR3 coding DNA: TGTGCCAGCAATCAGGGAGATACGCAGTATTTT.

CDR3 bases: TGTGCCAGCAGCCCCGGCGGTAATAATTCACCCCTCCACTTT. Translated: CASSPGGNNSPLHF. The chain couples TRBV13 to TRBJ1-6; no clear D gene. The germline V gene encodes CDR1 PRHDT and CDR2 FYEKMQ (reference sequence). There are 14 residues in the CDR3. V was cut by 5 bases and J by 5 bases, with 10 bases left in between.

This clone was seen just once. The V call is TRBV6-5, the J call TRBJ2-7; perhaps TRBD1 as D (5 bases). Germline CDR1 is MNHEY and CDR2 is SVGAGI. There are 15 residues in the CDR3. V lost 5 bases, J lost 1 base, and 15 bases lay in between. As DNA, the CDR3 is TGTGCCAGCAGTCCCGGACACATCAATTCCTACGAGCAGTACTTC. Protein product: CASSPGHINSYEQYF.

This clone showed up just once. The CDR3 DNA reads TGCGCCAGCAGCCAAGGCGGGGGGGCGTCTGAAGCTTTCTTT. Translated, it gives CASSQGGGASEAFF. The chain employs TRBV4-1 and TRBJ1-1; D perhaps matches TRBD1 (6 bases). With 1 base removed from V and 6 bases from J, the gap between germline ends came to 12 bases. Looked up from germline, CDR1 is MGHRA and CDR2 is YSYEKL. The CDR3 has 14 amino acids.

The V gene is TRBV18, the J gene TRBJ1-2; 8 bases match TRBD1. Trimming took 3 bases from V and 8 from J; bases not matched to a gene: 11. The CDR3 is 15 amino acids. Germline lookup yields CDR1 KGHSH and CDR2 LQKENI. DNA of the CDR3: TGTGCCAGCTCACCGGGGATGACAGGGGATGGCGGCTACACCTTC. Translation: CASSPGMTGDGGYTF.

This sequence joins TRBV6-1 and TRBJ1-2; the match to TRBD1 covers 8 bases. The CDR3 covers 15 residues. Looked up from germline, CDR1 is MNHNS and CDR2 is SASEGT. J gave up 4 bases and V 5 bases, and 9 bases lay outside the gene matches. The DNA for the CDR3 is TGTGCCAGCAGTTTCGGACAGGGAAGTAGCTATGGCTACACCTTC. This codes for CASSFGQGSSYGYTF.

The rearrangement joins TRBV28 to TRBJ2-2; 12 positions match TRBD2. The CDR3 runs to 18 residues. The V and J ends lost 4 bases and 3 bases, in that order; junction bases with no gene match: 9. Germline lookup yields CDR1 MDHEN and CDR2 SYDVKM. The CDR3 is CASSSWTSGVGDTGELFF. Here the CDR3 DNA reads TGTGCCAGCAGTTCCTGGACTAGCGGGGTCGGGGACACCGGGGAGCTGTTTTTT.

The chain combines TRBV5-1 with TRBJ2-1; 10 bases align to TRBD1. Trimming took 4 bases from V and 7 from J; bases not matched to a gene: 2. This CDR3 spans 13 amino acids. Germline CDR1 is SGHRS and CDR2 is YFSETQ. This chain's CDR3 is CASSVGQGNEQFF. CDR3 nucleotide sequence: TGCGCCAGCAGCGTGGGACAGGGGAATGAGCAGTTCTTC.

The chain is built from TRBV7-6 and TRBJ2-7; 16 bases align to TRBD2. This CDR3 spans 17 amino acids. V was pared by 5 bases and J by 0 bases, with 4 bases of the junction left unmatched. Germline V gives CDR1 SGHVS, CDR2 FNYEAQ. Here the CDR3 reads CASSMGLAGGISYEQYF. CDR3 nucleotide sequence: TGTGCCAGCAGCATGGGACTAGCGGGGGGGATCTCCTACGAGCAGTACTTC. Complete variable domain (other parts from reference TRBV7-6 and TRBJ2-7): GAGVSQSPRYKVTKRGQDVALRCDPISGHVSLYWYRQALGQGPEFLTYFNYEAQQDKSGLPNDRFSAERPEGSISTLTIQRTEQRDSAMYRCASSMGLAGGISYEQYFGPGTRLTVT.

The chain uses TRBV14 and TRBJ2-3; no definite D call. Trimming removed 1 base at V and 6 bases at J, with 8 bases between. CDR1 is SGHDN and CDR2 is FVKESK in the germline V gene. The CDR3 contains 13 residues. Here the CDR3 reads CASSQASRDTQYF. CDR3 nucleotide sequence: TGTGCCAGCAGCCAAGCAAGCAGGGATACGCAGTATTTT.

This chain uses TRBV5-1 with TRBJ2-1; 9 bases are shared with TRBD1. CDR3 size: 15 residues. CDR1 is SGHRS and CDR2 is YFSETQ in the germline V gene. V lost 4 bases to trimming and J lost 5 bases; unmatched junction nucleotides: 7. CDR3 sequence reads: CASSPGTGKNNEQFF. The DNA for the CDR3 is TGCGCCAGCAGCCCCGGGACAGGGAAAAACAATGAGCAGTTCTTC.

The chain links TRBV6-1 to TRBJ1-6, with TRBD1 matching over 9 bases. The V gene's germline CDR1 is MNHNS and CDR2 SASEGT. V lost 2 bases and J lost 7; bases outside the gene matches: 3. The CDR3 length is 15 residues. CDR3: CASSENGQGNSPLHF. CDR3 nucleotides: TGTGCCAGCAGTGAAAACGGACAGGGGAATTCACCCCTCCACTTT.

This chain connects TRBV5-1 to TRBJ2-7; no firm D call. Trimming took off 3 bases at V and 7 bases at J, with 17 bases between the two ends. Germline CDR1 reads SGHRS; CDR2 reads YFSETQ. The CDR3 length is 14 residues. The CDR3 DNA reads as TGCGCCAGCAGCTCCTACTCTATGTTTCATGAGCAGTACTTC. This sequence encodes CASSSYSMFHEQYF.